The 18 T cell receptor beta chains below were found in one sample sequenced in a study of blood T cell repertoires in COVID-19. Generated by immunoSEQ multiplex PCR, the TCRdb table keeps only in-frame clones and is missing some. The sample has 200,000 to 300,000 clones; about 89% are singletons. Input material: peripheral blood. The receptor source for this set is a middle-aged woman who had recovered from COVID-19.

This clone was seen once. CDR3 nucleotides: TGTGCCAGCACCCGGACAGCCTCTGGGGCCAACGTCCTGACTTTC. This sequence encodes CASTRTASGANVLTF. The chain uses TRBV11-2 and TRBJ2-6, with D perhaps matching TRBD1 (6 bases). This CDR3 contains 15 residues. Between the trimmed V and J ends, which lost 7 bases and 0 bases, there was a span of 10 bases. Germline values: CDR1 SGHAT, CDR2 FQNNGV. The full variable domain, completed using reference TRBV11-2 and TRBJ2-6, is EAGVAQSPRYKIIEKRQSVAFWCNPISGHATLYWYQQILGQGPKLLIQFQNNGVVDDSQLPKDRFSAERLKGVDSTLKIQPAKLEDSAVYLCASTRTASGANVLTFGAGSRLTVL.

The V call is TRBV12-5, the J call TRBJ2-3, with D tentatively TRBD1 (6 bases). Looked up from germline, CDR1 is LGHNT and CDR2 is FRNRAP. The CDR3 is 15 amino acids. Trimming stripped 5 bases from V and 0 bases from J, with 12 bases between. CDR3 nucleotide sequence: TGTGCTAGTGGTCGCTTGGGGGCCAGCACAGATACGCAGTATTTT. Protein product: CASGRLGASTDTQYF.

The CDR3 coding sequence is TGTGCCAGCAGCTCCTGGGGGGGCTATGAGCAGTTCTTC. This codes for CASSSWGGYEQFF. The genes are TRBV11-2 and TRBJ2-1; the D gene is possibly TRBD2 (7 bases). Germline CDR1 reads SGHAT; CDR2 reads FQNNGV. V lost 4 bases and J lost 8, with 12 bases in between. This CDR3 region has 13 residues.

The CDR3 sequence: CASRPRSGDTQYF. CDR3 nucleotides: TGTGCCAGCAGACCTCGGAGTGGAGATACGCAGTATTTT. This chain uses TRBV7-8 with TRBJ2-3, with unresolved D. The germline V gene encodes CDR1 SGHVS and CDR2 FQNEAQ. The CDR3 is 13 residues long. V was pared by 6 bases and J by 5 bases, with 12 bases between.

The CDR3 coding sequence is TGTGCCAGCTCACCACTTATCTACGAGCAGTACTTC. It yields the protein CASSPLIYEQYF. This chain joins TRBV18 and TRBJ2-7; unclear D gene. From germline, CDR1 is KGHSH and CDR2 LQKENI. CDR3 size: 12 residues. V lost 1 base and J lost 3, with 4 bases in between. Complete variable domain (other parts from reference TRBV18 and TRBJ2-7): NAGVMQNPRHLVRRRGQEARLRCSPMKGHSHVYWYRQLPEEGLKFMVYLQKENIIDESGMPKERFSAEFPKEGPSILRIQQVVRGDSAAYFCASSPLIYEQYFGPGTRLTVT.

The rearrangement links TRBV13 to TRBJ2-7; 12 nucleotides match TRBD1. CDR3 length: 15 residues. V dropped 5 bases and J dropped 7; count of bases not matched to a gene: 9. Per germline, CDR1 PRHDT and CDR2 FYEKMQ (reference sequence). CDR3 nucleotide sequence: TGTGCCAGCAGCGTTCCGGGACAGGGGGCTGGGGAGCAGTACTTC. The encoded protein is CASSVPGQGAGEQYF. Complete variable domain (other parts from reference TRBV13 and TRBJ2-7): AAGVIQSPRHLIKEKRETATLKCYPIPRHDTVYWYQQGPGQDPQFLISFYEKMQSDKGSIPDRFSAQQFSDYHSELNMSSLELGDSALYFCASSVPGQGAGEQYFGPGTRLTVT.

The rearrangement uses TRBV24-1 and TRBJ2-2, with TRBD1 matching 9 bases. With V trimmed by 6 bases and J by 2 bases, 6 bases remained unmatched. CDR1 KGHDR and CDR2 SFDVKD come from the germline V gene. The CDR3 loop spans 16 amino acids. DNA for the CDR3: TGTGCCACCAGTTCCCGACAGGGGGGAAACACCGGGGAGCTGTTTTTT. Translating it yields CATSSRQGGNTGELFF.

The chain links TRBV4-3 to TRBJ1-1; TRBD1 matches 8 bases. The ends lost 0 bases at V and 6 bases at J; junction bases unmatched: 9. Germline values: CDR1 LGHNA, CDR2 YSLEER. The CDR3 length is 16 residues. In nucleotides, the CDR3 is TGCGCCAGCAGCCAAGAGTTTCGGCAGGGGGCGTCTGAAGCTTTCTTT. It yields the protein CASSQEFRQGASEAFF.

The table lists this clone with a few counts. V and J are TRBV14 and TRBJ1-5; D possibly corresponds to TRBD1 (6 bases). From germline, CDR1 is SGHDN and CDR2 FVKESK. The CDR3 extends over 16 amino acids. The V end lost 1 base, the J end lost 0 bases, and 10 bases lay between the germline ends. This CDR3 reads CASSQAPGVSNQPQHF. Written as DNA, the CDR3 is TGTGCCAGCAGCCAAGCACCAGGGGTTAGCAATCAGCCCCAGCATTTT.

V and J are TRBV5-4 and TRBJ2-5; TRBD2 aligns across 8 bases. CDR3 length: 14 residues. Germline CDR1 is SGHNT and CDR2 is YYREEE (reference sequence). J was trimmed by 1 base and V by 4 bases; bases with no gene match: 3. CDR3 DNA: TGTGCCAGCAGCGCAGCGGGGGTCCAAGAGACCCAGTACTTC. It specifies CASSAAGVQETQYF.

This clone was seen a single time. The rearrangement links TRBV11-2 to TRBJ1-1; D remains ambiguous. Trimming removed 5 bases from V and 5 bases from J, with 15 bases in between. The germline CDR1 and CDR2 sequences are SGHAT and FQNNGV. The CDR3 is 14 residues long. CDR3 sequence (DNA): TGTGCCAGCAGCCTATACACGGGTGATACTGAAGCTTTCTTT. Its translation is CASSLYTGDTEAFF.

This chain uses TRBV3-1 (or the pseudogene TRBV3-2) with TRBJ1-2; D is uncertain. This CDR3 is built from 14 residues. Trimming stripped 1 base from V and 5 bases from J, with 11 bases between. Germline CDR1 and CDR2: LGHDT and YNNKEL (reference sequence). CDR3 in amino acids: CASSQVEAGYGYTF. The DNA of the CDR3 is TGTGCCAGCAGCCAAGTGGAGGCTGGGTATGGCTACACCTTC.

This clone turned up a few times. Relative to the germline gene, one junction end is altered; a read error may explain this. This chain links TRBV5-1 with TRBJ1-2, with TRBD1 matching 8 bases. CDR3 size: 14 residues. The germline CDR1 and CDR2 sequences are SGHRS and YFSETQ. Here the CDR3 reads CASSPPRQGTRIAF. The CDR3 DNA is TGCGCCAGCAGCCCCCCCCGACAGGGGACGCGGATCGCCTTC.

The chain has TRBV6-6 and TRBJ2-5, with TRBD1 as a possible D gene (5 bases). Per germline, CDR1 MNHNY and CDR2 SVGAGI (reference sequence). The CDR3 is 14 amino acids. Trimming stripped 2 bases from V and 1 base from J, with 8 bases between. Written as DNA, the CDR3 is TGTGCCAGCAGTTACATGACAGTCCAAGAGACCCAGTACTTC. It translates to CASSYMTVQETQYF.

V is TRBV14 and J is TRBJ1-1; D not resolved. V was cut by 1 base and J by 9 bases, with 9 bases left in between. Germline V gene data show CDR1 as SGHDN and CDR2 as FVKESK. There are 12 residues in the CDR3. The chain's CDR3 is CASSQVGRKAFF. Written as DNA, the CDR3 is TGTGCCAGCAGCCAAGTAGGGAGAAAAGCTTTCTTT.

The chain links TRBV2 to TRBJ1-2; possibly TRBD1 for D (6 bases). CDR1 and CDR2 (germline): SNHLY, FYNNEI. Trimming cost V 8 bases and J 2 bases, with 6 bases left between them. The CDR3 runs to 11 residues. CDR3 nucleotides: TGTGCCAGCGGACAGAACTATGGCTACACCTTC. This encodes CASGQNYGYTF.

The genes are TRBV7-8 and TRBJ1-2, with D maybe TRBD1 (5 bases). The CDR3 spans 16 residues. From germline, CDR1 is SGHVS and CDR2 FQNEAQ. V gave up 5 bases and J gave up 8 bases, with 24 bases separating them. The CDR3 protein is CASSPASGVAFGGYTF. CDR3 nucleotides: TGTGCCAGCAGCCCCGCATCGGGGGTCGCGTTTGGAGGCTACACCTTC.

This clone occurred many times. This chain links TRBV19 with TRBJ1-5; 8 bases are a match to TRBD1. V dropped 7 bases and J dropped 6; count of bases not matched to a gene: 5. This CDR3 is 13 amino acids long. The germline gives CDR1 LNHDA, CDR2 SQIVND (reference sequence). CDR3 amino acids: CASTQGEGQPQHF. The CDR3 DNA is TGTGCCAGTACACAGGGGGAAGGTCAGCCCCAGCATTTT.